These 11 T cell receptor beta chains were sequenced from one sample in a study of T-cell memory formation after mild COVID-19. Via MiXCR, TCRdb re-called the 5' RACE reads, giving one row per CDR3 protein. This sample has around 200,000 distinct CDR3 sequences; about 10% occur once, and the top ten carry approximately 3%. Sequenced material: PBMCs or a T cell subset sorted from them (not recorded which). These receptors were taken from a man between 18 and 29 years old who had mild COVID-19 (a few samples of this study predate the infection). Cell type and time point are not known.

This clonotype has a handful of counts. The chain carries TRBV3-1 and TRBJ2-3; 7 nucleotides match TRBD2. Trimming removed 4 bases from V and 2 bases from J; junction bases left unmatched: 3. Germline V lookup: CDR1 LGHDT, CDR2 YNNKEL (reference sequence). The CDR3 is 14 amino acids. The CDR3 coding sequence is TGTGCCAGCAGCCTGCGGGAGTCCACAGATACGCAGTATTTT. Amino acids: CASSLRESTDTQYF.

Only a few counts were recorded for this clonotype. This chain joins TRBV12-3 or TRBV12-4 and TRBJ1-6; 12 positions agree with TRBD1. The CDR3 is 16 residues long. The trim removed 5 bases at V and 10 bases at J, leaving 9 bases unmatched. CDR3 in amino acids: CASSPFPGQGASPLHF. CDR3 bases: TGTGCCAGCAGTCCGTTTCCGGGACAGGGGGCATCACCCCTCCACTTT.

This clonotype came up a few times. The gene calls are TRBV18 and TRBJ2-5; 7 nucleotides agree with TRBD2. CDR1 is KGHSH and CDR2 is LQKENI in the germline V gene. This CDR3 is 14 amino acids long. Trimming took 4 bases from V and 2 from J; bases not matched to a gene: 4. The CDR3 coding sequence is TGTGCCAGCTCACGACTAGCAGGTCAAGAGACCCAGTACTTC. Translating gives CASSRLAGQETQYF.

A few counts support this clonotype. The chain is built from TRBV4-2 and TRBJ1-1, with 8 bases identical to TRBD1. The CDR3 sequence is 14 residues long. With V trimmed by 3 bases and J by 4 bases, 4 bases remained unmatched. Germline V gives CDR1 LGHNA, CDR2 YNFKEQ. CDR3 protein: CASSHRQGSTEAFF. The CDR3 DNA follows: TGTGCCAGCAGCCATAGACAGGGGAGCACTGAAGCTTTCTTT.

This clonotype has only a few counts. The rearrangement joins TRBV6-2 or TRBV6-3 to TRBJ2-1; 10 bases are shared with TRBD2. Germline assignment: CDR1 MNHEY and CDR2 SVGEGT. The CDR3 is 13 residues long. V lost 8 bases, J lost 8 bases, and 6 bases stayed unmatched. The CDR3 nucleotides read TGTGCCAGCTTAGCGGGGGGAGCCTATGAGCAGTTCTTC. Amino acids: CASLAGGAYEQFF.

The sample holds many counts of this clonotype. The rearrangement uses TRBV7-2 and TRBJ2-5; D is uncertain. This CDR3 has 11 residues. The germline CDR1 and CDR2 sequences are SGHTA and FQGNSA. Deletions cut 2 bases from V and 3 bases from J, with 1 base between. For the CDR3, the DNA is TGTGCCAGCAGCTTAAAAGAGACCCAGTACTTC. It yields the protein CASSLKETQYF.

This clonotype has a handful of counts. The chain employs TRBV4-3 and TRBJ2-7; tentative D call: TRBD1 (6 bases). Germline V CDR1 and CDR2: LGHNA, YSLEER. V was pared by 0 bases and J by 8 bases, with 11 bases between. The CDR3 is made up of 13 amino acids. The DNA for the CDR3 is TGCGCCAGCAGCCAAGACTACAGGGTCAAGCAGTACTTC. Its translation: CASSQDYRVKQYF.

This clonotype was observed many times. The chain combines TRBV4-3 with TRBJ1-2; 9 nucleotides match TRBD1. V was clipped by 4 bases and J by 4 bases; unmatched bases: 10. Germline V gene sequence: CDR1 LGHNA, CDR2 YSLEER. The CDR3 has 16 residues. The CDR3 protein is CASSRKTGGTSYGYTF. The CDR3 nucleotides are TGCGCCAGCAGCCGTAAGACAGGGGGAACCTCCTATGGCTACACCTTC.

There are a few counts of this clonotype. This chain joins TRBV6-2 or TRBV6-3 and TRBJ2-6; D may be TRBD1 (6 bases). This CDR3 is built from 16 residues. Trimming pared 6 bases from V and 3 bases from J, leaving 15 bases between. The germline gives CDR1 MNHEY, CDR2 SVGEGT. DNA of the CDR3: TGTGCCAGCAGACTACAGGGAATTGTTGGGGCCAACGTCCTGACTTTC. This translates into CASRLQGIVGANVLTF.

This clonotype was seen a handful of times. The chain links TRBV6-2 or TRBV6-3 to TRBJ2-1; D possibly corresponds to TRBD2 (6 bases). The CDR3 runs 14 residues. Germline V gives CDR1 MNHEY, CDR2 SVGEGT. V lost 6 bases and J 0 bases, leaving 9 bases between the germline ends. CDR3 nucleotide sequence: TGTGCCAGCAGGGACGGGAGCTCCTACAATGAGCAGTTCTTC. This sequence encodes CASRDGSSYNEQFF.

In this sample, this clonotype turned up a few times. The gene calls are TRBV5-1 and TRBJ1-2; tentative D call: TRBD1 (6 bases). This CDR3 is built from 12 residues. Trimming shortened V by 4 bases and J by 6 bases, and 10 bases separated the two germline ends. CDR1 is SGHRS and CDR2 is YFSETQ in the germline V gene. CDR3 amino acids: CASSKQGNGYTF. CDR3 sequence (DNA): TGCGCCAGCAGCAAACAGGGTAATGGCTACACCTTC.